Detailed here is one TCR beta chain. The sample belongs to a study of blood T cell repertoires in COVID-19. Study background: The analysed material was cDNA or gDNA that came from T cells, B-cell-depleted T cells, or PBMCs.

Study processing details: For nucleated cells, counts were estimated from reference gene primer amplification. The repertoire was sequenced with immunoSEQ multiplex PCR; TCRdb's copy has only in-frame clones and lacks some. The DNA gave D and trimming, while V, J and clone size come from that table. The data hold 50,000 to 55,000 clones, with 89% observed a single time. V shed 3 bases and J 2 bases; nucleotides not matched to a gene: 6. Germline values: CDR1 SGHRS, CDR2 YFSETQ. This CDR3 region has 15 residues. The receptor was derived from a man aged 55 to 70 with active COVID-19. The chain combines TRBV5-1 with TRBJ2-7, with 9 bases lining up with TRBD1. The specimen was peripheral blood. The CDR3 nucleotides are TGCGCCAGCAGCTCGATTAGGACAGGGGCCTACGAGCAGTACTTC. It codes for CASSSIRTGAYEQYF.